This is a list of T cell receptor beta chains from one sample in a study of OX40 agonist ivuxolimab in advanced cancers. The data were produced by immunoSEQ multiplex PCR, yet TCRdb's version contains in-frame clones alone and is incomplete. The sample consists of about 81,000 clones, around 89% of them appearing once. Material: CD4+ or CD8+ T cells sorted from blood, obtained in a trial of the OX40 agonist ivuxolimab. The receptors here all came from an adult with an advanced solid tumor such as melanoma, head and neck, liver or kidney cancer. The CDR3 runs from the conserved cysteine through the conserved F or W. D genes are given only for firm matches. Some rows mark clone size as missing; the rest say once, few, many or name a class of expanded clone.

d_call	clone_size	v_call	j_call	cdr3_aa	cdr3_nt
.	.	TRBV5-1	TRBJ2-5	CASSLGGGGAEETQYF	TGCGCCAGCAGCTTAGGGGGAGGGGGCGCGGAAGAGACCCAGTACTTC
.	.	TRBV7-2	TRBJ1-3	CASSLQGRIGNTIYF	TGTGCCAGCAGCTTACAGGGCAGAATAGGAAACACCATATATTTT
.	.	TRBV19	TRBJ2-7	CASSPGPRRGGNYEQYF	TGTGCCAGTAGTCCCGGGCCCCGCAGGGGGGGAAACTACGAGCAGTACTTC
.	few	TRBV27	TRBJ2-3	CASSFRGGGLQYF	TGTGCCAGCAGTTTTAGGGGCGGGGGCCTGCAGTATTTT
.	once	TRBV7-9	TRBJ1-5	CASSLWSGTHNQPQHF	TGTGCCAGCAGCTTATGGTCAGGGACCCACAATCAGCCCCAGCATTTT
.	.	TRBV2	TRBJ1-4	CASRLYGGEKLFF	TGTGCCAGCAGACTGTACGGGGGGGAAAAACTGTTTTTT
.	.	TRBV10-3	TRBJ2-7	CAISDPQQGSSNEQYF	TGTGCCATCAGTGACCCCCAACAGGGATCTTCTAACGAGCAGTACTTC
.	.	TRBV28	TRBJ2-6	CATGRANVLTF	TGTGCCACCGGACGGGCCAACGTCCTGACTTTC
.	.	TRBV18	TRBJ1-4	CASSPLGPGTNEKLFF	TGTGCCAGCTCACCACTTGGGCCAGGAACGAATGAAAAACTGTTTTTT
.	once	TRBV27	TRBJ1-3	CASSSRPAGNTIYF	TGTGCCAGCAGTTCACGCCCTGCTGGAAACACCATATATTTT
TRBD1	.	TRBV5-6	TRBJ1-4	CASSFSGTGERDNEKLFF	TGTGCCAGCAGCTTCTCCGGGACAGGGGAACGAGATAATGAAAAACTGTTTTTT
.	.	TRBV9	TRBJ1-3	CASSPRVRASGNTIYF	TGTGCCAGCAGCCCCCGGGTGAGGGCCTCTGGAAACACCATATATTTT
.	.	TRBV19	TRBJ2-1	CASSPGGEGVGEQFF	TGTGCCAGTAGTCCCGGTGGGGAAGGGGTTGGTGAGCAGTTCTTC
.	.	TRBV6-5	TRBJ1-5	CASRTGDSNQPQHF	TGTGCCAGCAGGACAGGAGATAGCAATCAGCCCCAGCATTTT
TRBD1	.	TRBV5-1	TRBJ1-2	CASTGQGIIYGYTF	TGCGCCAGCACTGGACAGGGGATCATCTATGGCTACACCTTC
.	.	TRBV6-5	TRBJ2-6	CASGLSGANVLTF	TGTGCCAGCGGGCTCTCTGGGGCCAACGTCCTGACTTTC
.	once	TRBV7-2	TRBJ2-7	CASSLSGYEQYF	TGTGCCAGCAGCTTAAGCGGGTACGAGCAGTACTTC
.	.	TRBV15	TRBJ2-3	CATSPRLGESTDTQYF	TGTGCCACCAGCCCCCGACTAGGGGAGAGCACAGATACGCAGTATTTT
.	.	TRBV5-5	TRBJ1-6	CASSPQVDNSPLHF	TGTGCCAGCAGCCCACAGGTGGATAATTCACCCCTCCACTTT
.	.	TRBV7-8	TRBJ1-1	CASSTQGGTEAFF	TGTGCCAGCAGCACACAGGGCGGCACTGAAGCTTTCTTT
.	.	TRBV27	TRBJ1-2	CATRQGRIGGYTF	TGTGCCACCCGCCAGGGGCGGATCGGGGGCTACACCTTC
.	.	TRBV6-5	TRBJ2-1	CASSYGTGGDEQFF	TGTGCCAGCAGTTACGGGACTGGGGGTGATGAGCAGTTCTTC
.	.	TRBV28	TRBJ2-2	CASSATNTGELFF	TGTGCCAGCAGTGCTACGAACACCGGGGAGCTGTTTTTT
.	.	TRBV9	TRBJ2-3	CASSPTGITDTQYF	TGTGCCAGCAGCCCAACAGGGATCACAGATACGCAGTATTTT
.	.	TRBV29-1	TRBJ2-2	CSVVKAPTGELFF	TGCAGCGTTGTAAAGGCTCCGACCGGGGAGCTGTTTTTT
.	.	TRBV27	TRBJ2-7	CASSLYPAGRIGTDVYEQYF	TGTGCCAGCAGTTTATACCCGGCCGGTCGTATCGGGACGGATGTATACGAGCAGTACTTC
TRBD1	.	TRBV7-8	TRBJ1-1	CASSSGGRIEAFF	TGTGCCAGCAGCTCAGGGGGCAGGATTGAAGCTTTCTTT
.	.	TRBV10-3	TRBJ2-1	CAISADGAWNEQFF	TGTGCCATCAGTGCAGACGGTGCTTGGAATGAGCAGTTCTTC
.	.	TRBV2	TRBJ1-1	CASSADSGGTEAFF	TGTGCCAGCAGTGCCGACAGTGGGGGCACTGAAGCTTTCTTT
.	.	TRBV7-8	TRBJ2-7	CASSLVAGMEAGSYEQYF	TGTGCCAGCAGCTTAGTAGCCGGTATGGAGGCTGGGAGTTACGAGCAGTACTTC
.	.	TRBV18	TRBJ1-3	CASSPRDNRLSSGNTIYF	TGTGCCAGCTCACCCCGGGACAACCGACTCTCCTCTGGAAACACCATATATTTT
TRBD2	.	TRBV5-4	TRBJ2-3	CASASGGDRATDTQYF	TGTGCCAGCGCAAGTGGGGGGGACCGGGCCACAGATACGCAGTATTTT
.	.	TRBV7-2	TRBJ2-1	CASSLEVHRQFF	TGTGCCAGCAGCTTAGAGGTCCACCGGCAGTTCTTC
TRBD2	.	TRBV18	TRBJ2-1	CASSPGGGGAVDEQFF	TGTGCCAGCTCACCAGGTGGCGGGGGGGCCGTGGATGAGCAGTTCTTC
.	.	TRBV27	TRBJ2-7	CASRPGRALYEQYF	TGTGCCAGCAGACCTGGACGGGCCCTCTACGAGCAGTACTTC
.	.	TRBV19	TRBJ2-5	CASQLVGGQGTQYF	TGTGCCAGTCAACTAGTGGGGGGGCAAGGGACCCAGTACTTC
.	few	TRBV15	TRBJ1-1	CATSRDTNTEAFF	TGTGCCACCAGCAGAGACACGAACACTGAAGCTTTCTTT
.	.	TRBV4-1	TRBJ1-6	CASSQEEGLDNSPLHF	TGCGCCAGCAGCCAAGAAGAGGGCTTGGATAATTCACCCCTCCACTTT
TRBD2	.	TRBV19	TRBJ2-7	CASSRTSGGTSYEQYF	TGTGCCAGTAGTAGGACTAGCGGGGGGACCTCCTACGAGCAGTACTTC
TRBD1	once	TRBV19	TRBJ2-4	CASSTPGTGSKNIQYF	TGTGCCAGTAGTACCCCCGGGACAGGGTCCAAAAACATTCAGTACTTC
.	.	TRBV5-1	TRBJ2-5	CASSWGGGAEETQYF	TGCGCCAGCAGCTGGGGTGGGGGGGCCGAAGAGACCCAGTACTTC
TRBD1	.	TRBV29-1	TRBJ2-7	CSVLGQGDEQYF	TGCAGCGTTTTGGGACAGGGCGACGAGCAGTACTTC
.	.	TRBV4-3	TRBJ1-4	CASSQDTGHLYVKLFF	TGCGCCAGCAGCCAAGATACGGGACACCTTTATGTGAAACTGTTTTTT
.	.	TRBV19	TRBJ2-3	CASSVGGLGDTQYF	TGTGCCAGTAGTGTGGGGGGGCTGGGAGATACGCAGTATTTT
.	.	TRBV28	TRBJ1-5	CASSYTQPQHF	TGTGCCAGCAGTTACACCCAGCCCCAGCATTTT
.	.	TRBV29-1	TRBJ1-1	CSVVLVGRNTEAFF	TGCAGCGTTGTTTTGGTCGGCCGCAACACTGAAGCTTTCTTT
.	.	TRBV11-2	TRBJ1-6	CASLEERGSSYNSPLHF	TGTGCCAGCCTAGAAGAACGGGGAAGCTCCTATAATTCACCCCTCCACTTT
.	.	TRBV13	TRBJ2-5	CASSLNRAGETQYF	TGTGCCAGCAGCCTAAATAGGGCGGGAGAGACCCAGTACTTC
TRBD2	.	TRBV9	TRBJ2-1	CASSVYSGGMGNEQFF	TGTGCCAGCAGCGTATATAGCGGGGGTATGGGGAATGAGCAGTTCTTC
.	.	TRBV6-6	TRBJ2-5	CASRDTGGPETQYF	TGTGCCAGCAGAGACACAGGAGGCCCAGAGACCCAGTACTTC
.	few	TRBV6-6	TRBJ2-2	CASSSTGNTGELFF	TGTGCCAGCAGTTCGACAGGGAACACCGGGGAGCTGTTTTTT
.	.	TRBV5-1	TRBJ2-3	CASSSQVGDTQYF	TGCGCCAGCAGCTCCCAAGTCGGGGATACGCAGTATTTT
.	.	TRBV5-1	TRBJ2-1	CASSFRGRGAYNEQFF	TGCGCCAGCAGCTTTAGGGGGCGCGGGGCCTACAATGAGCAGTTCTTC
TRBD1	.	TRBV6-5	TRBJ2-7	CASTRQGSYEQYF	TGTGCCAGTACGAGACAGGGGTCCTACGAGCAGTACTTC
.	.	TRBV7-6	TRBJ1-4	CASSAYATNEKLFF	TGTGCCAGCAGCGCTTATGCAACTAATGAAAAACTGTTTTTT